Listed below are T cell receptor beta chains from one sample, sequenced in a study of blood T cell repertoires in COVID-19. Clones were read by immunoSEQ multiplex PCR, and TCRdb kept only the in-frame ones, dropping some. The table lists about 300,000 clones, approximately 89% of them singletons. Material for sequencing was peripheral blood. These receptors were collected from a woman aged 30 to 39 with COVID-19, enrolled during active disease. Each CDR3 is given with its conserved first and last residue. A D gene is named only where the DNA matches it firmly. The size entry is marked missing in some rows and otherwise reads once, few, many or a size class.

j_gene: TRBJ2-5
len: 14
abundance: .
d_gene: .
v_gene: TRBV2
CDR3aa: CASSVGRGQETQYF
CDR3nt: TGTGCCAGCAGTGTGGGCAGGGGCCAAGAGACCCAGTACTTC

j_gene: TRBJ2-1
len: 14
abundance: .
d_gene: .
v_gene: TRBV11-2
CDR3aa: CASSLGQGGNEQFF
CDR3nt: TGTGCCAGCAGCTTAGGTCAGGGGGGCAATGAGCAGTTCTTC

j_gene: TRBJ2-4
len: 13
abundance: .
d_gene: .
v_gene: TRBV15
CDR3aa: CATTTTGKNIQYF
CDR3nt: TGTGCCACCACCACGACAGGAAAAAACATTCAGTACTTC

j_gene: TRBJ2-7
len: 13
abundance: once
d_gene: .
v_gene: TRBV27
CDR3aa: CASSFSSSYEQYF
CDR3nt: TGTGCCAGCAGTTTTAGTAGCTCCTACGAGCAGTACTTC

j_gene: TRBJ1-1
len: 11
abundance: .
d_gene: TRBD1
v_gene: TRBV6-5
CDR3aa: CATTTGLQAFF
CDR3nt: TGTGCCACCACGACAGGGCTTCAAGCTTTCTTT

j_gene: TRBJ2-3
len: 13
abundance: .
d_gene: TRBD2
v_gene: TRBV27
CDR3aa: CASSFAGADTQYF
CDR3nt: TGTGCCAGCAGTTTCGCGGGAGCAGATACGCAGTATTTT

j_gene: TRBJ1-2
len: 11
abundance: .
d_gene: .
v_gene: TRBV20-1
CDR3aa: CSALELYGYTF
CDR3nt: TGCAGTGCTCTGGAGTTATATGGCTACACCTTC

j_gene: TRBJ1-1
len: 14
abundance: .
d_gene: TRBD1
v_gene: TRBV19
CDR3aa: CASRQGSPPTEAFF
CDR3nt: TGTGCCAGTAGACAGGGGAGCCCACCCACTGAAGCTTTCTTT

j_gene: TRBJ2-2
len: 16
abundance: .
d_gene: .
v_gene: TRBV5-6
CDR3aa: CASSLDGGLNTGELFF
CDR3nt: TGTGCCAGCAGCTTGGATGGCGGCCTGAACACCGGGGAGCTGTTTTTT

j_gene: TRBJ2-5
len: 12
abundance: .
d_gene: .
v_gene: TRBV6-1
CDR3aa: CASSEALRTQYF
CDR3nt: TGTGCCAGCAGTGAAGCGCTTAGGACCCAGTACTTC

j_gene: TRBJ2-3
len: 14
abundance: .
d_gene: TRBD1
v_gene: TRBV30
CDR3aa: CAWTGGVSTDTQYF
CDR3nt: TGTGCCTGGACAGGGGGCGTTAGCACAGATACGCAGTATTTT

j_gene: TRBJ2-1
len: 15
abundance: once
d_gene: TRBD2
v_gene: TRBV5-1
CDR3aa: CASSRAFGTRNEQFF
CDR3nt: TGCGCCAGCAGCAGGGCTTTCGGGACTAGGAATGAGCAGTTCTTC

j_gene: TRBJ2-5
len: 15
abundance: .
d_gene: TRBD2
v_gene: TRBV19
CDR3aa: CASSMGGLAEETQYF
CDR3nt: TGTGCCAGTAGTATGGGGGGACTAGCGGAAGAGACCCAGTACTTC

j_gene: TRBJ2-4
len: 13
abundance: .
d_gene: TRBD2
v_gene: TRBV28
CDR3aa: CASSFSGQNIQYF
CDR3nt: TGTGCCAGCAGTTTTAGCGGGCAGAACATTCAGTACTTC

j_gene: TRBJ2-3
len: 13
abundance: .
d_gene: .
v_gene: TRBV9
CDR3aa: CASSVAVLDTQYF
CDR3nt: TGTGCCAGCAGCGTAGCGGTTTTAGATACGCAGTATTTT

j_gene: TRBJ2-5
len: 14
abundance: .
d_gene: .
v_gene: TRBV10-1
CDR3aa: CASSESGLQETQYF
CDR3nt: TGCGCCAGCAGTGAGTCTGGCTTACAAGAGACCCAGTACTTC

j_gene: TRBJ1-5
len: 15
abundance: .
d_gene: TRBD1
v_gene: TRBV28
CDR3aa: CASSLPLQGSQPQHF
CDR3nt: TGTGCCAGCAGTCTACCCCTACAGGGGAGTCAGCCCCAGCATTTT

j_gene: TRBJ1-1
len: 14
abundance: .
d_gene: .
v_gene: TRBV15
CDR3aa: CATSRRVDSKEAFF
CDR3nt: TGTGCCACCAGCAGGCGAGTTGACAGCAAAGAAGCTTTCTTT

j_gene: TRBJ1-1
len: 13
abundance: .
d_gene: TRBD1
v_gene: TRBV3-1/TRBV3-2
CDR3aa: CASSYRGNTEAFF
CDR3nt: TGTGCCAGCAGTTACAGGGGGAACACTGAAGCTTTCTTT

j_gene: TRBJ1-2
len: 16
abundance: .
d_gene: TRBD1
v_gene: TRBV28
CDR3aa: CASRPGGTAIHYGYTF
CDR3nt: TGTGCCAGCAGACCCGGCGGGACAGCTATCCACTATGGCTACACCTTC

j_gene: TRBJ2-7
len: 14
abundance: .
d_gene: .
v_gene: TRBV19
CDR3aa: CASSQQAGPGQKYF
CDR3nt: TGTGCCAGTAGTCAGCAAGCAGGCCCAGGCCAAAAGTACTTC

j_gene: TRBJ1-1
len: 16
abundance: .
d_gene: .
v_gene: TRBV7-6
CDR3aa: CASSLAQVREATEAFF
CDR3nt: TGTGCCAGCAGCTTAGCGCAAGTCAGGGAAGCCACTGAAGCTTTCTTT

j_gene: TRBJ1-1
len: 12
abundance: .
d_gene: .
v_gene: TRBV29-1
CDR3aa: CSVRSQGTEAFF
CDR3nt: TGCAGCGTACGATCTCAGGGGACTGAAGCTTTCTTT

j_gene: TRBJ1-6
len: 15
abundance: few
d_gene: .
v_gene: TRBV9
CDR3aa: CASSVDPEVESPLHF
CDR3nt: TGTGCCAGCAGCGTAGACCCTGAGGTGGAGTCACCCCTCCACTTT

j_gene: TRBJ2-7
len: 11
abundance: .
d_gene: .
v_gene: TRBV10-3
CDR3aa: CAITDRYEQYF
CDR3nt: TGTGCCATTACCGACAGGTACGAGCAGTACTTC

j_gene: TRBJ1-1
len: 16
abundance: once
d_gene: TRBD1
v_gene: TRBV6-5
CDR3aa: CASSYKRQGWHTEAFF
CDR3nt: TGTGCCAGCAGTTACAAGAGACAGGGATGGCACACTGAAGCTTTCTTT

j_gene: TRBJ2-2
len: 14
abundance: .
d_gene: .
v_gene: TRBV19
CDR3aa: CASSGQSNTGELFF
CDR3nt: TGTGCCAGTAGTGGTCAGTCGAACACCGGGGAGCTGTTTTTT

j_gene: TRBJ1-2
len: 15
abundance: .
d_gene: .
v_gene: TRBV11-2
CDR3aa: CASSLEQAAAYGYTF
CDR3nt: TGTGCCAGCAGCTTAGAACAGGCGGCTGCCTATGGCTACACCTTC

j_gene: TRBJ2-7
len: 15
abundance: few
d_gene: TRBD1
v_gene: TRBV10-1
CDR3aa: CASSEEGAGSYEQYF
CDR3nt: TGCGCCAGCAGTGAGGAGGGGGCCGGATCCTACGAGCAGTACTTC

j_gene: TRBJ1-5
len: 15
abundance: .
d_gene: .
v_gene: TRBV6-6
CDR3aa: CASRPQGLGGQPQHF
CDR3nt: TGTGCCAGCAGACCACAGGGCCTTGGGGGTCAGCCCCAGCATTTT

j_gene: TRBJ1-2
len: 15
abundance: .
d_gene: TRBD1
v_gene: TRBV18
CDR3aa: CASSQGTGNYYGYTF
CDR3nt: TGTGCCAGCTCACAAGGGACAGGGAATTACTATGGCTACACCTTC

j_gene: TRBJ1-2
len: 12
abundance: .
d_gene: .
v_gene: TRBV19
CDR3aa: CASRTTNREHTF
CDR3nt: TGTGCCAGTAGGACGACCAACAGGGAACACACCTTC

j_gene: TRBJ2-7
len: 15
abundance: few
d_gene: .
v_gene: TRBV4-2
CDR3aa: CASSPSSTDTYEQYF
CDR3nt: TGTGCCAGCAGCCCTTCGTCGACGGACACCTACGAGCAGTACTTC

j_gene: TRBJ1-2
len: 15
abundance: once
d_gene: .
v_gene: TRBV27
CDR3aa: CASSPRHRDPHGYTF
CDR3nt: TGTGCCAGCAGTCCGAGGCACAGGGACCCTCATGGCTACACCTTC

j_gene: TRBJ2-2
len: 17
abundance: .
d_gene: TRBD2
v_gene: TRBV4-2
CDR3aa: CASSPEGLAGYTGELFF
CDR3nt: TGTGCCAGCAGCCCTGAGGGGCTAGCGGGTTACACCGGGGAGCTGTTTTTT

j_gene: TRBJ2-1
len: 14
abundance: once
d_gene: TRBD2
v_gene: TRBV29-1
CDR3aa: CSVESGSSYNEQFF
CDR3nt: TGCAGCGTTGAGAGCGGGAGCTCCTACAATGAGCAGTTCTTC

j_gene: TRBJ2-3
len: 16
abundance: .
d_gene: TRBD2
v_gene: TRBV3-1/TRBV3-2
CDR3aa: CASSPTPAGVTDTQYF
CDR3nt: TGTGCCAGCAGCCCCACACCAGCGGGAGTGACAGATACGCAGTATTTT

j_gene: TRBJ1-2
len: 16
abundance: .
d_gene: .
v_gene: TRBV6-1
CDR3aa: CASSEFLGPETYGYTF
CDR3nt: TGTGCCAGCAGTGAATTCCTGGGGCCGGAAACCTATGGCTACACCTTC

j_gene: TRBJ2-2
len: 14
abundance: .
d_gene: TRBD1
v_gene: TRBV3-1/TRBV3-2
CDR3aa: CASSPPTGTGELFF
CDR3nt: TGTGCCAGCAGCCCCCCGACAGGGACCGGGGAGCTGTTTTTT

j_gene: TRBJ2-3
len: 13
abundance: .
d_gene: .
v_gene: TRBV5-6
CDR3aa: CASSLYGTDTQYF
CDR3nt: TGTGCCAGCAGCTTGTATGGCACAGATACGCAGTATTTT

j_gene: TRBJ2-5
len: 13
abundance: .
d_gene: .
v_gene: TRBV11-3
CDR3aa: CASSPTGVETQYF
CDR3nt: TGTGCCAGCAGCCCGACAGGAGTTGAGACCCAGTACTTC